A selection of T cell receptor beta chains follows, all from one sample in a study of T-cell memory formation after mild COVID-19. TCRdb re-called the 5' RACE reads through MiXCR, storing one row per CDR3 protein. The sample lists hundreds of thousands of distinct CDR3 sequences; 20% to 25% were seen once. Sequenced material: PBMCs or a T cell subset sorted from them (not recorded which). Source of these receptors: an adult woman who had mild COVID-19 (a few samples of this study predate the infection). Cell type and time point are not known. CDR3s include the opening cysteine and the closing phenylalanine or tryptophan. Each record gives: clone size, V gene, D gene, J gene, CDR3 protein, CDR3 DNA. A D gene is named only where the DNA matches it firmly. Where a row states a size, it is once, few, many or the class of an expanded clone; other rows omit it.

>.|TRBV7-8|.|TRBJ2-1
CASSSLGGTAGVDEQFF
TGTGCCAGCAGCTCCCTTGGGGGGACAGCGGGGGTGGATGAGCAGTTCTTC
>.|TRBV12-3/TRBV12-4|.|TRBJ2-1
CASTPGAGGNEQFF
TGTGCCAGCACCCCTGGGGCAGGGGGGAATGAGCAGTTCTTC
>.|TRBV18|.|TRBJ2-5
CASSPLPVVEETQYF
TGTGCCAGCTCACCACTCCCCGTGGTGGAAGAGACCCAGTACTTC
>.|TRBV14|.|TRBJ2-3
CDSSPWDTDTQYF
TGTGACAGCAGTCCCTGGGACACAGATACGCAGTATTTT
>.|TRBV6-2/TRBV6-3|.|TRBJ1-2
CASSPSKGGNSYTF
TGTGCCAGCAGTCCCTCGAAAGGGGGGAACAGCTACACCTTC
>.|TRBV20-1|TRBD1|TRBJ1-5
CSARVGTGGNQPQHF
TGCAGTGCTAGAGTCGGGACAGGCGGCAATCAGCCCCAGCATTTT
>few|TRBV12-3/TRBV12-4|.|TRBJ1-2
CASTPGWGYTF
TGTGCCAGCACCCCAGGGTGGGGCTACACCTTC
>few|TRBV2|.|TRBJ1-2
CASSEVSNYGYTF
TGTGCCAGCAGTGAAGTCTCTAACTATGGCTACACCTTC
>.|TRBV2|.|TRBJ2-6
CASRVGSGANVLTF
TGTGCCAGCAGGGTCGGCTCTGGGGCCAACGTCCTGACTTTC
>many|TRBV24-1|TRBD2|TRBJ2-1
CATSEVAGYEQFF
TGTGCCACCAGTGAGGTAGCGGGATATGAGCAGTTCTTC
>.|TRBV18|TRBD1|TRBJ1-1
CASSLNRDRYTEAFF
TGTGCCAGCTCCCTCAACCGGGACAGATACACTGAAGCTTTCTTT
>.|TRBV6-5|.|TRBJ1-1
CASSYYFGSSGEAFF
TGTGCCAGCAGTTACTACTTCGGCAGCTCAGGGGAAGCTTTCTTT
>many|TRBV30|.|TRBJ2-3
CAWSVPPPDTQYF
TGTGCCTGGAGTGTACCCCCCCCAGATACGCAGTATTTT
>.|TRBV15|TRBD2|TRBJ2-1
CATSRGAAGGGNNEQFF
TGTGCCACCAGCAGAGGTGCGGCGGGGGGTGGAAACAATGAGCAGTTCTTC
>.|TRBV20-1|.|TRBJ2-7
CSARVEGAYHYEQYF
TGCAGTGCTAGAGTGGAGGGGGCCTACCATTACGAGCAGTACTTC
>.|TRBV6-2/TRBV6-3|TRBD1|TRBJ2-1
CASSHRQGHGFF
TGTGCCAGCAGCCATAGACAGGGTCACGGGTTCTTC
>few|TRBV5-1|.|TRBJ2-1
CASRPPPLSSYNEQFF
TGCGCCAGCAGACCGCCCCCTCTAAGCTCCTACAATGAGCAGTTCTTC
>.|TRBV7-9|.|TRBJ2-1
CASTSRENLNEQFF
TGTGCCAGCACCTCTCGGGAGAATTTAAATGAGCAGTTCTTC
>.|TRBV24-1|TRBD1|TRBJ1-2
CATSDRSGQGNYGYTF
TGTGCCACCAGTGATCGTTCGGGACAGGGAAACTATGGCTACACCTTC
>.|TRBV6-2/TRBV6-3|.|TRBJ1-1
CASSYLLAGVSEAFF
TGTGCCAGCAGTTACCTCCTTGCAGGGGTAAGTGAAGCTTTCTTT
>.|TRBV7-2|.|TRBJ2-2
CASSLDAQSANTGELFF
TGTGCCAGCAGCTTAGATGCTCAGAGCGCGAACACCGGGGAGCTGTTTTTT
>many|TRBV5-1|TRBD1|TRBJ2-7
CASSLVPGQQIPYEQYF
TGCGCCAGCAGCTTGGTTCCGGGACAGCAAATCCCCTACGAGCAGTACTTC
>few|TRBV2|TRBD1|TRBJ2-3
CASTTGTGTTDTQYF
TGTGCCAGCACCACCGGGACAGGGACCACAGATACGCAGTATTTT
>few|TRBV14|.|TRBJ1-1
CASSPNTYTEAFF
TGTGCCAGCAGCCCAAATACCTACACTGAAGCTTTCTTT
>.|TRBV14|TRBD2|TRBJ2-5
CASSQGRRKASGRVLQETQYF
TGTGCCAGCAGCCAAGGCCGGCGGAAGGCTAGCGGGAGGGTTCTCCAAGAGACCCAGTACTTC
>few|TRBV12-3/TRBV12-4|.|TRBJ2-1
CASSSQVGEQFF
TGTGCCAGCAGTTCCCAGGTCGGTGAGCAGTTCTTC
>few|TRBV4-1|.|TRBJ2-3
CASRKGTDTQYF
TGCGCCAGCCGCAAGGGCACAGATACGCAGTATTTT
>few|TRBV29-1|.|TRBJ2-1
CSVEGLENEQFF
TGCAGCGTTGAGGGACTGGAAAATGAGCAGTTCTTC
>.|TRBV11-2|TRBD1|TRBJ2-3
CASSGNTGAGTDTQYF
TGTGCCAGCAGCGGCAATACAGGGGCCGGGACAGATACGCAGTATTTT
>.|TRBV4-3|.|TRBJ2-1
CASSQYGARSSYNEQFF
TGCGCCAGCAGCCAGTACGGAGCGCGAAGCTCCTACAATGAGCAGTTCTTC
>few|TRBV20-1|.|TRBJ2-6
CSAASSGANVLTF
TGCAGTGCTGCCAGCTCTGGGGCCAACGTCCTGACTTTC
>few|TRBV11-2|.|TRBJ1-5
CASSSGAGLDRGNQPQHF
TGTGCCAGCAGCTCCGGCGCGGGTCTCGACCGGGGAAATCAGCCCCAGCATTTT
>few|TRBV5-1|TRBD1|TRBJ2-7
CASSPDRGSSYEQYF
TGCGCCAGCAGCCCGGACAGGGGGAGCTCCTACGAGCAGTACTTC
>.|TRBV7-3|.|TRBJ2-2
CASSPYGAGELFF
TGTGCCAGCAGCCCCTATGGGGCCGGGGAGCTGTTTTTT
>.|TRBV12-3/TRBV12-4|.|TRBJ2-7
CASSGSGLGTYEQYF
TGTGCCAGCAGTGGGAGCGGGCTAGGCACCTACGAGCAGTACTTC
>few|TRBV28|.|TRBJ2-5
CASRLGRETQYF
TGTGCCAGCAGGTTAGGGAGGGAGACCCAGTACTTC
>few|TRBV20-1|.|TRBJ2-1
CSARLEEGGQFF
TGCAGTGCCCGCTTGGAAGAGGGTGGGCAGTTCTTC
>.|TRBV7-3|TRBD2|TRBJ2-3
CASSSSSGLAGYKYF
TGTGCCAGCTCCTCATCCTCGGGACTAGCGGGGTATAAGTATTTT
>.|TRBV13|.|TRBJ1-3
CASSLRGTSGNTIYF
TGTGCCAGCAGCCTGAGGGGGACGTCTGGAAACACCATATATTTT
>few|TRBV6-6|.|TRBJ2-2
CASRPGTPNTGELFF
TGTGCCAGCAGGCCCGGGACCCCTAACACCGGGGAGCTGTTTTTT
>.|TRBV30|TRBD1|TRBJ2-3
CAWSGGQGPDTQYF
TGTGCCTGGAGTGGGGGACAGGGGCCAGATACGCAGTATTTT
>.|TRBV5-1|TRBD1|TRBJ2-5
CASSSRQGLVETQYF
TGCGCCAGCAGCTCCAGACAGGGGTTGGTGGAGACCCAGTACTTC
>.|TRBV20-1|.|TRBJ2-7
CSALTPSYEQYF
TGCAGTGCACTGACTCCCTCCTACGAGCAGTACTTC
>once|TRBV10-3|.|TRBJ2-7
CAIRSGQPDEQYF
TGTGCCATCAGGAGTGGACAACCGGACGAGCAGTACTTC
>.|TRBV5-1|TRBD1|TRBJ2-5
CASSFTGQVTQETQYF
TGCGCCAGCAGCTTCACCGGACAGGTAACCCAAGAGACCCAGTACTTC
>.|TRBV4-2|TRBD2|TRBJ2-7
CASSQDWAGGEQYF
TGTGCCAGCAGCCAAGACTGGGCGGGAGGGGAGCAGTACTTC
>.|TRBV3-1|TRBD2|TRBJ2-2
CASSPSGDGELFF
TGTGCCAGCAGCCCTAGCGGGGACGGGGAGCTGTTTTTT
>.|TRBV6-5|.|TRBJ1-1
CASSYRVNTEAFF
TGTGCCAGCAGTTACCGAGTGAACACTGAAGCTTTCTTT
>few|TRBV12-3/TRBV12-4|TRBD2|TRBJ2-7
CASTWRGTSGGIFYEQYF
TGTGCCAGCACCTGGAGGGGAACTAGCGGGGGGATTTTCTACGAGCAGTACTTC
>few|TRBV13|TRBD1|TRBJ1-4
CASSGQGTNEKLFF
TGTGCCAGCAGCGGACAGGGAACTAATGAAAAACTGTTTTTT
>many|TRBV5-1|.|TRBJ2-7
CASSLGPSHWQYF
TGCGCCAGCAGCCTCGGACCATCCCACTGGCAGTACTTC
>few|TRBV7-6|.|TRBJ1-4
CASSLGRRQNAKLFF
TGTGCCAGCAGCTTGGGACGCCGGCAAAATGCTAAACTGTTTTTT
>.|TRBV5-1|.|TRBJ2-7
CASSSWAGDDEQYF
TGCGCCAGCAGCTCGTGGGCAGGGGACGACGAGCAGTACTTC
>few|TRBV20-1|.|TRBJ2-1
CSATLSGTTTYNEQFF
TGCAGTGCTACCCTATCCGGGACGACCACCTACAATGAGCAGTTCTTC
>few|TRBV7-9|TRBD1|TRBJ2-7
CASSSSDRLTYEQYF
TGTGCCAGCAGCTCATCGGACAGGCTTACCTACGAGCAGTACTTC
>few|TRBV5-1|.|TRBJ1-1
CASSLSTGTSTEAFF
TGCGCCAGCAGCTTGTCGACCGGGACAAGCACTGAAGCTTTCTTT
>.|TRBV29-1|TRBD1|TRBJ1-1
CSARDSEAFF
TGCAGCGCCCGGGACAGTGAAGCTTTCTTT
>.|TRBV30|TRBD1|TRBJ2-3
CACNRGGTDTQYF
TGTGCCTGCAACAGGGGCGGCACAGATACGCAGTATTTT